Below are 8 T cell receptor beta chains sequenced from a single sample in a study of T cell responses to AZD1222 COVID-19 vaccine. The table came from immunoSEQ multiplex PCR; TCRdb's copy has only in-frame clones and leaves some out. The sample consists of 60,000 to 65,000 clones, 76% of them appearing once. Sequenced material: peripheral blood, taken on day 0 of AZD1222 vaccination. All receptors come from an adult in good health.

This clone was seen many times. The chain links TRBV5-1 to TRBJ1-5; D gene uncertain. The germline V gene has CDR1 SGHRS and CDR2 YFSETQ. Trimming stripped 0 bases from V and 3 bases from J, with 10 bases between. The CDR3 runs 15 residues. The CDR3 protein is CASSLAAGNNQPQHF. The CDR3 coding sequence is TGCGCCAGCAGCTTGGCTGCGGGGAACAATCAGCCCCAGCATTTT.

The chain links TRBV7-8 to TRBJ1-5, with no clear D. The CDR3 consists of 14 residues. CDR1 is SGHVS, CDR2 FQNEAQ, per germline. The V gene lost 1 base and the J gene lost 3 bases, with 7 bases spanning the gap. Written as DNA, the CDR3 is TGTGCCAGCAGCTTAGGACTAGACAATCAGCCCCAGCATTTT. Protein product: CASSLGLDNQPQHF.

This rearrangement joins TRBV6-6 to TRBJ2-3; 8 bases align to TRBD2. The CDR3 extends over 13 amino acids. The J segment lost 3 bases and the V segment lost 5 bases, leaving 1 base of the junction unmatched. CDR1 and CDR2 (germline): MNHNY, SVGAGI (reference sequence). CDR3 sequence: CASSRLATDTQYF. In nucleotides, the CDR3 is TGTGCCAGCAGTCGACTAGCGACAGATACGCAGTATTTT.

The chain carries TRBV19 and TRBJ1-4, with a weak D call TRBD1 (5 bases). Between the trimmed V and J ends, which lost 7 bases and 8 bases, there was a span of 20 bases. In germline, CDR1 is LNHDA, CDR2 SQIVND (reference sequence). The CDR3 has 15 residues. CDR3 sequence reads: CASTKLGDVGEKLFF. In DNA, the CDR3 is TGTGCCAGTACCAAACTCGGGGACGTGGGGGAAAAACTGTTTTTT.

The V and J genes are TRBV5-4 and TRBJ2-2, with no clear D. There are 15 residues in the CDR3. V was clipped by 4 bases and J by 3 bases, with 13 bases between them. Germline V gene sequence: CDR1 SGHNT, CDR2 YYREEE (reference sequence). As DNA, the CDR3 is TGTGCCAGCAGCCTCCCTGAAGCATACACCGGGGAGCTGTTTTTT. As protein: CASSLPEAYTGELFF.

This rearrangement joins TRBV15 to TRBJ1-1; D gene uncertain. This CDR3 is built from 14 residues. Germline lookup yields CDR1 LNHNV and CDR2 YYDKDF (reference sequence). V was trimmed by 2 bases and J by 1 base, leaving 8 bases between them. The CDR3 DNA reads as TGTGCCACCAGCAGACCCGCCGGGAACACTGAAGCTTTCTTT. It encodes CATSRPAGNTEAFF.

This clone was counted once. The chain links TRBV28 to TRBJ1-5; maybe TRBD1 (5 bases). Germline-derived CDR1 and CDR2 are MDHEN and SYDVKM. The CDR3 contains 17 residues. V lost 3 bases and J lost 2, with 17 bases in between. Here the CDR3 DNA reads TGTGCCAGCAGTTTCCCCTGGCAGGGATCGGGCAATCAGCCCCAGCATTTT. Amino acid sequence: CASSFPWQGSGNQPQHF.

V usage is TRBV11-2 and J usage is TRBJ2-5; TRBD2 might be the D (6 bases). Trimming left V 7 bases short and J 5 bases short, with 14 bases between. The germline gives CDR1 SGHAT, CDR2 FQNNGV. The CDR3 consists of 13 residues. CDR3 nucleotide sequence: TGTGCCAGCACCCCGGGGGAGGCGGAGACCCAGTACTTC. Protein: CASTPGEAETQYF. The complete variable domain, with remaining parts taken from reference TRBV11-2 and TRBJ2-5, reads EAGVAQSPRYKIIEKRQSVAFWCNPISGHATLYWYQQILGQGPKLLIQFQNNGVVDDSQLPKDRFSAERLKGVDSTLKIQPAKLEDSAVYLCASTPGEAETQYFGPGTRLLVL.